This T cell receptor beta chain was recovered during a study of T cells in Graves' hyperthyroidism and ophthalmopathy. Study outcomes and limitations: Within blood appeared most thyroid clonotypes that had expanded above 0.001. Progression to ophthalmopathy was predicted a median of about 6.6 months early.

Amplification yielded TCR beta CDR3 regions, with RNA transcripts as the source. A first-round RT-PCR of the TCR CDR3 used the HTBI primer set. TCRdb reprocessed the multiplex PCR reads via MiXCR and lists one record per CDR3 protein. Of about 180,000 distinct CDR3 sequences listed, 17% are singletons. V dropped 2 bases and J dropped 0; count of bases not matched to a gene: 5. The length of the CDR3 is 18 residues. Germline V gene sequence: CDR1 SGHTA, CDR2 FQGTGA. There are many counts of this clonotype. Its antigen is currently unknown. The chain joins TRBV7-3 to TRBJ2-6; the match to TRBD1 covers 9 bases. This clonotype was sampled from a woman aged 45-59 years with Graves' hyperthyroidism. Sequencing was performed on blood. The CDR3 region has the DNA TGTGCCAGCAGCTTAGAGGGACAGGGCGCCTCTGGGGCCAACGTCCTGACTTTC. Encoded protein: CASSLEGQGASGANVLTF. Looking up the rest from reference TRBV7-3 and TRBJ2-6 gives the full variable domain: GAGVSQTPSNKVTEKGKYVELRCDPISGHTALYWYRQSLGQGPEFLIYFQGTGAADDSGLPNDRFFAVRPEGSVSTLKIQRTERGDSAVYLCASSLEGQGASGANVLTFGAGSRLTVL.